What follows is one TCR beta chain and its context. Its specificity is unknown. The sample belongs to a study of cytomegalovirus exposure and HLA in healthy donors. The germline V gene has CDR1 KGHSH and CDR2 LQKENI. Unmatched junction bases numbered 6, after V lost 6 bases and J lost 3 bases. This CDR3 spans 14 amino acids. The data were produced by immunoSEQ multiplex PCR, yet TCRdb's version contains in-frame clones alone and is incomplete. The sample has roughly 60,000 clones; roughly 96% are singletons. The study, taken as a whole, reports: Reported performance of the classifier showed diagnosis of cytomegalovirus status with high specificity and sensitivity. The study labeled more than 150 TCR beta chains cytomegalovirus-associated.

What was sequenced was PBMCs. The rearrangement uses TRBV18 and TRBJ1-1, with 8 nucleotides matching TRBD1. The origin of this receptor is a man aged 18 to 29 in good health and CMV-seronegative. CDR3: CASSRTGRDTEAFF. The CDR3 DNA reads TGTGCCAGCTCCCGGACAGGGCGGGACACTGAAGCTTTCTTT.